This is a list of T cell receptor beta chains from one sample in a study of chemoradiotherapy in HPV16-positive cancers. The table came from immunoSEQ multiplex PCR; TCRdb's copy has only in-frame clones and leaves some out. The profile shows 10,000 to 15,000 clones, around 66% of them singletons. The specimen was obtained from a patient who underwent chemoradiotherapy. All receptors derive from a human donor with HPV-associated anogenital cancer. CDR3s include the opening cysteine and the closing phenylalanine or tryptophan. A D gene is named only where the DNA matches it firmly. Clone size is stated in some rows and not others, as once, few, many or a class when expanded.

clone_size,d_call,v_call,j_call,cdr3_nt,cdr3_aa
-,-,TRBV27,TRBJ1-1,TGTGCCAGCAGTCTAAGGAGGGACACTGAAGCTTTCTTT,CASSLRRDTEAFF
once,-,TRBV5-1,TRBJ1-2,TGCGCCAGCAGCGCAGGGGAAACGGGCGGCTACACCTTC,CASSAGETGGYTF
-,-,TRBV11-2,TRBJ1-2,TGTGCCAGCAGCGATGGACTGAACTATGGCTACACCTTC,CASSDGLNYGYTF
-,-,TRBV2,TRBJ2-5,TGTGCCAGCAGCTACCGGGCCCTTGGGGAGACCCAGTACTTC,CASSYRALGETQYF
-,TRBD2,TRBV23-1,TRBJ2-5,TGCGCCAGCAGTCATTTCTTGTCTAGCGGGGACAAAGAGACCCAGTACTTC,CASSHFLSSGDKETQYF
few,-,TRBV5-1,TRBJ2-2,TGCGCCAGCAGCTTGTACGTCGGGGAGCTGTTTTTT,CASSLYVGELFF
-,TRBD2,TRBV2,TRBJ2-3,TGTGCCAGCCTTAGCGGGGGGGCCTCAGATACGCAGTATTTT,CASLSGGASDTQYF
-,-,TRBV6-6,TRBJ2-7,TGTGCCAGCAGGACGCTGTCATGGAACACCTACGAGCAGTACTTC,CASRTLSWNTYEQYF
-,TRBD1,TRBV4-2,TRBJ1-5,TGTGCCAGCAGCCAAGATTGGAGGGACAGGGGGCGGGGTCAGCCCCAGCATTTT,CASSQDWRDRGRGQPQHF
-,TRBD1,TRBV11-2,TRBJ1-2,TGTGCCAGCAGCTTAGAGTGGACAGGGTTTGGCTACACCTTC,CASSLEWTGFGYTF
-,TRBD1,TRBV7-8,TRBJ1-4,TGTGCCAGCAGCTTCGCAGACAGGGGTTATAATGAAAAACTGTTTTTT,CASSFADRGYNEKLFF
-,-,TRBV12-5,TRBJ1-1,TGTGCTAGTGGTTTACAGGGAAGGGACACTGAAGCTTTCTTT,CASGLQGRDTEAFF
hyperexpanded,-,TRBV9,TRBJ2-1,TGTGCCAGCAGCGCGACATTTAGGGCCTACAATGAGCAGTTCTTC,CASSATFRAYNEQFF
few,-,TRBV30,TRBJ1-2,TGTGCCTGGAGTACCCGGACATTTTTTCCCTATGGCTACACCTTC,CAWSTRTFFPYGYTF
-,-,TRBV7-9,TRBJ2-2,TGTGCCAGCAGCTTATGGGAACCGAACACCGGGGAGCTGTTTTTT,CASSLWEPNTGELFF
-,TRBD2,TRBV14,TRBJ2-3,TGTGCCAGCAGCCAGATCGGGGGGGCGGCTAAAGATACGCAGTATTTT,CASSQIGGAAKDTQYF
-,-,TRBV18,TRBJ1-1,TGTGCCAGCTCACCACTCCTCGGGACTTCTGCGCTTGAAGCTTTCTTT,CASSPLLGTSALEAFF
-,TRBD1,TRBV29-1,TRBJ2-6,TGCAGCGTCCAGGGTAACCCGGGACAGGGTCCTGGGGCCAACGTCCTGACTTTC,CSVQGNPGQGPGANVLTF
-,-,TRBV10-2,TRBJ1-2,TGCGCCAGCAGTGAGTCGGAGATAGGCGTCTATGGCTACACCTTC,CASSESEIGVYGYTF
-,-,TRBV9,TRBJ1-5,TGTGCCAGCAGCCCTCCCGGACAGTCCCAGGGCGGTCCCCAGCATTTT,CASSPPGQSQGGPQHF
-,TRBD2,TRBV5-1,TRBJ2-2,TGCGCCAGCAGCTTAGGACTAGCGGGGGTATCCACCGGGGAGCTGTTTTTT,CASSLGLAGVSTGELFF
-,-,TRBV15,TRBJ1-5,TGTGCCACCAGCACCGGACAGAACAATCAGCCCCAGCATTTT,CATSTGQNNQPQHF
-,-,TRBV29-1,TRBJ1-1,TGCAGCGTTGATGGGGGGCGGGGGACTGAAGCTTTCTTT,CSVDGGRGTEAFF
-,-,TRBV10-1,TRBJ1-2,TGCGCCAGCAGTGGACGGATCTTTTGGGGGCGAGATGGCTACACCTTC,CASSGRIFWGRDGYTF
-,-,TRBV2,TRBJ1-5,TGTGCCAGCAGGATGACGCTCAATCAGCCCCAGCATTTT,CASRMTLNQPQHF
-,-,TRBV9,TRBJ1-6,TGTGCCAGCAGCGTCGGTAGGCCCTATAATTCACCCCTCCACTTT,CASSVGRPYNSPLHF
-,TRBD1,TRBV7-6,TRBJ2-7,TGTGCCAGCAGCGCGGTCGGGGGACAGGGGAACAAGCAGTACTTC,CASSAVGGQGNKQYF
few,TRBD1,TRBV5-1,TRBJ1-6,TGCGCCAGCAGCTTGAGGACAGGGCTTAATTCACCCCTCCACTTT,CASSLRTGLNSPLHF
-,-,TRBV28,TRBJ1-5,TGTGCCAGCAGTTTAGGGGGGGTGGGAAATCAGCCCCAGCATTTT,CASSLGGVGNQPQHF
-,TRBD1,TRBV5-6,TRBJ2-2,TGTGCCAGCAGTTGGGACAGACTTAACACCGGGGAGCTGTTTTTT,CASSWDRLNTGELFF
-,-,TRBV21-1,TRBJ2-1,TGTGCCAGCAGCAAAGAATGTACTACGTGGGACAGGGGTTTCAATGAGCAGTTCTTC,CASSKECTTWDRGFNEQFF
-,TRBD2,TRBV7-9,TRBJ2-5,TGTGCCAGCAGCTTCATGGGACTAGCGGGAGAGACCCAGTACTTC,CASSFMGLAGETQYF
-,-,TRBV9,TRBJ2-5,TGTGCCAGCAGCCCTGTGAGTTCCGAGACCCAGTACTTC,CASSPVSSETQYF
-,TRBD1,TRBV7-8,TRBJ1-2,TGTGCCAGCAGCTTAGCCGGACAGGGGATCCGGGGCTACACCTTC,CASSLAGQGIRGYTF
-,TRBD1,TRBV18,TRBJ1-1,TGTGCCAGCTCACCACTCGGACAGGGAGGCACTGAAGCTTTCTTT,CASSPLGQGGTEAFF
-,-,TRBV9,TRBJ1-1,TGTGCCAGCAGCGTAGGACGGGGCACTGAAGCTTTCTTT,CASSVGRGTEAFF
-,-,TRBV5-6,TRBJ1-4,TGTGCCAGCAGCCCGCGCGTCAGGGGAACTAATGAAAAACTGTTTTTT,CASSPRVRGTNEKLFF
-,TRBD2,TRBV5-6,TRBJ2-3,TGTGCCAGCAGCTTGGTTGGCGGGGGGGCCACAGATACGCAGTATTTT,CASSLVGGGATDTQYF
few,-,TRBV30,TRBJ2-7,TGTGCCTGGAGTGTAGCAACAGGAGGTCGGGCAAGCTACGAGCAGTACTTC,CAWSVATGGRASYEQYF
-,-,TRBV21-1,TRBJ2-7,TGTGCCAGCAGCAAAGAGGAGAGACTAGCGGGGCTCTCCTACGAGCAGTACTTC,CASSKEERLAGLSYEQYF
-,TRBD1,TRBV28,TRBJ1-4,TGTGCCAGCAGTAAGATCAGGGGGGCTAATGAAAAACTGTTTTTT,CASSKIRGANEKLFF
-,-,TRBV4-1,TRBJ1-2,TGCGCCAGCAGCCAACAGGGGATCTATGGCTACACCTTC,CASSQQGIYGYTF
-,TRBD2,TRBV11-2,TRBJ2-1,TGTGCCAGCAGCTTGCTAGCGGGGGGGTCGTCCTACAATGAGCAGTTCTTC,CASSLLAGGSSYNEQFF
few,-,TRBV14,TRBJ2-7,TGTGCCAGCAGCCAAGAGAGGTGGCGCGGCGACGAGCAGTACTTC,CASSQERWRGDEQYF